This T cell receptor (beta chain) was found in a study of T cell repertoires in cytomegalovirus infection. About the research overall: An indication of both CMV infection and matching HLA type came from public TCR beta signatures. Findings and limits, study-wide: HLA-C-restricted CMV-specific TCR beta clonotypes were dominant in the ex vivo response.

V lost 4 bases, J lost 2 bases, and 8 bases stayed unmatched. Germline CDR1 MGHRA, CDR2 YSYEKL. The CDR3 covers 16 residues. Concerning this clonotype itself: Its antigen is undetermined.

In TCRdb, the reads were re-called with MiXCR into one record per CDR3 protein. The table shows about a million distinct CDR3 sequences, with roughly 31% occurring only once. This chain uses TRBV4-1 with TRBJ1-5; 7 positions agree with TRBD1. Material: cultured CD8+ T cells from PBMCs, obtained from culture after CMV antigen stimulation. This receptor was identified in a human donor in good health (CMV status not recorded). Some clones in this sample may be carry-over from other donors' samples. CDR3 protein: CASSPTRQGGNQPQHF. The CDR3 DNA reads as TGCGCCAGCAGCCCCACCCGACAGGGTGGCAATCAGCCCCAGCATTTT.